Below are 22 T cell receptor beta chains sequenced from a single sample in a study of T cells in women clearing cervical HPV infection. Clones were sequenced by immunoSEQ multiplex PCR, and TCRdb holds only the in-frame ones, with some missing. The sample has approximately 49,000 clones. Source material: blood buffy coat. Receptors were obtained from a woman aged 18 to 75 with a cervical HPV16 infection that either progressed to CIN3+ or cleared (not recorded which).

This CDR3 is CAWNRVSGANVLTF. The CDR3 DNA, read in part, is TGTGCCTGGAACAGGGTATCTGGGGCCAACGTC. The chain is built from TRBV30 and TRBJ2-6; weak D call: TRBD1 (6 bases). The read is 3 residues too short to cover the CDR3 end, so that end is filled in from the germline J gene. The CDR3 is made up of 14 amino acids. Germline CDR1 GTSNPN, CDR2 SVGIG (reference sequence). Trimming stripped 4 bases from V and 1 base from J, with 8 bases between.

To note about this clone: The CDR3 extends 3 residues past the end of the read, so its final part is completed from the germline J gene. This sequence joins TRBV5-1 and TRBJ2-1; 10 nucleotides line up with TRBD2. The V gene end was trimmed by 6 bases and the J gene end by 7 bases; junction bases not matched to a gene: 13. The CDR3 runs to 16 residues. The germline CDR1 and CDR2 sequences are SGHRS and YFSETQ. CDR3: CASTHERGGDRNEQFF. Incomplete CDR3 DNA: TGCGCCAGCACCCACGAGCGGGGGGGGGATAGGAATGAG.

CDR3 loop: CASSPVSGQGTDGYTF. The CDR3 DNA, read in part, is TGTGCCAGCTCACCAGTGTCCGGACAGGGCACGGATGGC. The J gene is TRBJ1-2, the V gene TRBV18; 8 bases are a match to TRBD1. The CDR3 end is not reached by the read, which stops 3 residues before it; the germline J gene fills it in. Trimming removed 2 bases from V and 6 bases from J; junction bases left unmatched: 11. The CDR3 is made up of 16 amino acids. The germline V gene encodes CDR1 KGHSH and CDR2 LQKENI.

For this clone: The CDR3 extends 3 residues past the end of the read, so its final part is completed from the germline J gene. The chain combines TRBV4-2 with TRBJ1-6, with 11 positions matching TRBD1. The CDR3 loop spans 16 amino acids. Germline trimming cut 0 bases from V and 9 bases from J; bases unmatched to any gene: 4. CDR1 and CDR2 (germline): LGHNA, YNFKEQ. Incomplete CDR3 DNA: TGTGCCAGCAGCCAAGATGTGGGACAGGGGGGTTCACCC. Translation: CASSQDVGQGGSP. The CDR3 reads in full as CASSQDVGQGGSPLHF.

A note on this clone: The read halts 3 residues ahead of the CDR3 end, with the missing end drawn from the germline J gene. V usage is TRBV30 and J usage is TRBJ2-3, with D hard to call. Germline V gene sequence: CDR1 GTSNPN, CDR2 SVGIG (reference sequence). The length of the CDR3 is 13 residues. The V end lost 0 bases, the J end lost 0 bases, and 4 bases lay between the germline ends. The CDR3: CAWSVRSTDTQYF. Incomplete CDR3 DNA: TGTGCCTGGAGTGTACGGAGCACAGATACG.

Points on this clone: The sequenced fragment ends 3 residues before the CDR3 boundary, so the rest is inferred from the germline J gene. This chain links TRBV27 with TRBJ1-3; the D gene is possibly TRBD1 (6 bases). This CDR3 has 14 amino acids. CDR1 and CDR2 from the germline V gene are MNHEY and SMNVEV (reference sequence). V lost 0 bases and J 9 bases, leaving 12 bases between the germline ends. CDR3 in amino acids: CASSLSPGGRTIYF. CDR3 bases read: TGTGCCAGCAGTTTATCGCCGGGGGGCCGCACC.

With regard to this clone: The read gets to within 3 residues of the CDR3 end, and the germline J gene fills in the rest. The chain combines TRBV5-6 with TRBJ2-1, with D maybe TRBD2 (6 bases). CDR1 is SGHDT, CDR2 YYEEEE, per germline. V gave up 3 bases and J gave up 9 bases, with 10 bases separating them. This CDR3 has 12 residues. CDR3 in amino acids: CASSWDLGEQFF. CDR3 DNA (partial): TGTGCCAGCAGCTGGGACTTAGGTGAG.

Regarding this clone: Read coverage stops 3 residues before the CDR3 terminus; the germline J gene supplies the remainder. V and J are TRBV14 and TRBJ2-1; no definite D call. Germline CDR1 reads SGHDN; CDR2 reads FVKESK. The germline V and J ends were trimmed by 1 base and 0 bases, with 4 bases remaining between them. This CDR3 has 14 residues. CDR3 DNA (partial): TGTGCCAGCAGCCAAGTAGTCTCCTACAATGAG. This encodes CASSQVVSYNE. The whole CDR3 reads CASSQVVSYNEQFF.

Turning to this clone: The sequence runs out 3 residues before the end of the CDR3; the remainder is reconstructed from the germline J gene. The chain links TRBV5-1 to TRBJ1-2, with D possibly TRBD1 on 5 matching bases. CDR1 and CDR2 from the germline V gene are SGHRS and YFSETQ. V was clipped by 4 bases and J by 3 bases, with 19 bases between them. This CDR3 region has 16 residues. This CDR3 reads CASSPGTAKVHYGYTF. The CDR3 bases that were read are TGCGCCAGCAGCCCCGGGACTGCGAAAGTGCACTATGGC.

Notes on this clone: With the read ending 3 residues before the CDR3 end, the germline J gene is used to fill in that end. The chain uses TRBV7-9 and TRBJ2-3; D may be TRBD2 (6 bases). Per germline, CDR1 SEHNR and CDR2 FQNEAQ (reference sequence). V was clipped by 1 base and J by 1 base, with 6 bases between them. The CDR3 loop spans 14 amino acids. CDR3 DNA (partial): TGTGCCAGCAGCTTAGTAGCGGGCACAGATACG. Protein: CASSLVAGTDT. The full-length CDR3 reads as CASSLVAGTDTQYF.

A note on this clone: Coverage ceases 3 residues before the CDR3 finishes, and the germline J gene fills in the end. This chain joins TRBV7-9 and TRBJ2-5; 7 bases map to TRBD2. In germline, CDR1 is SEHNR, CDR2 FQNEAQ (reference sequence). The CDR3 runs 14 residues. J gave up 4 bases and V 5 bases, and 7 bases lay outside the gene matches. The CDR3 loop is CASSPLGGLETQYF. The covered CDR3 bases are TGTGCCAGCAGCCCGCTGGGGGGGTTAGAGACC.

As to this clone: The read ends 3 residues early relative to the CDR3; the germline J gene fills the gap. The rearrangement links TRBV3-1 (or the pseudogene TRBV3-2) to TRBJ1-4; D is possibly TRBD1 (6 bases). CDR3 size: 16 residues. The V and J ends lost 0 bases and 6 bases respectively, with 14 bases between them. CDR1 and CDR2 (germline): LGHDT, YNNKEL (reference sequence). CDR3 protein: CASSQDLTGSYEKLFF. CDR3 DNA (partial): TGTGCCAGCAGCCAAGATTTAACAGGGTCATATGAAAAA.

Partial CDR3 DNA: TGTGCCAGCAGCCAAATTGGACAGGGTAGCAGA. Its translation: CASSQIGQGSR. The full CDR3 sequence reads CASSQIGQGSRLFF. The chain is built from TRBV4-2 and TRBJ1-4, with 8 bases fitting TRBD1. The observed sequence ends 3 residues before the CDR3 terminus, with the missing tail filled in from the germline J gene. This CDR3 is 14 amino acids long. The germline V gene has CDR1 LGHNA and CDR2 YNFKEQ.

As concerns this clone: The read terminates 3 residues ahead of where the CDR3 ends, so the germline J gene completes it. The chain employs TRBV5-4 and TRBJ2-7; D tentatively fits TRBD1 or TRBD2 (5 bases each). This CDR3 spans 14 amino acids. Looked up from germline, CDR1 is SGHNT and CDR2 is YYREEE (reference sequence). Trimming took 3 bases from V and 1 from J, leaving 11 bases between them. The CDR3 protein is CASSYEGLSYEQYF. The part of the CDR3 DNA that was read is TGTGCCAGCAGCTATGAGGGGTTATCCTACGAG.

On this clone: The read halts 3 residues ahead of the CDR3 end, with the missing end drawn from the germline J gene. This rearrangement joins TRBV6-2 or TRBV6-3 to TRBJ1-4, with 7 bases lining up with TRBD1. V was clipped by 6 bases and J by 5 bases; unmatched bases: 6. The CDR3 has 14 amino acids. CDR1 and CDR2 from the germline V gene are MNHEY and SVGEGT. CDR3 protein: CASRITGQNEKLFF. CDR3 bases read: TGTGCCAGCAGGATCACGGGACAGAATGAAAAA.

In the case of this clone: The read terminates 3 residues ahead of where the CDR3 ends, so the germline J gene completes it. V usage is TRBV11-2 and J usage is TRBJ2-1, with D unclear. Trimming shortened V by 4 bases and J by 7 bases, and 14 bases separated the two germline ends. Germline lookup yields CDR1 SGHAT and CDR2 FQNNGV. This CDR3 comprises 14 residues. The CDR3 spells CASSSLRLRNEQFF. The covered CDR3 bases are TGTGCCAGCAGCTCCCTGCGACTGCGGAATGAG.

In the case of this clone: The observed sequence ends 3 residues before the CDR3 terminus, with the missing tail filled in from the germline J gene. V and J are TRBV7-9 and TRBJ1-6; D is possibly TRBD1 (5 bases). Germline V gene data show CDR1 as SEHNR and CDR2 as FQNEAQ (reference sequence). The CDR3 has 14 amino acids. V lost 3 bases to trimming and J lost 8 bases, with 11 bases between them. This CDR3 is CASSFRQSYSPLHF. Incomplete CDR3 DNA: TGTGCCAGCAGCTTTCGACAGAGTTATTCACCC.

Notes on this clone: Sequencing ends 3 residues short of the CDR3 end; the germline J gene provides the rest. The chain is built from TRBV7-6 and TRBJ2-1; a possible D gene is TRBD1 (5 bases). The CDR3 contains 12 residues. V lost 5 bases and J 3 bases, leaving 5 bases between the germline ends. The germline V gene has CDR1 SGHVS and CDR2 FNYEAQ. This CDR3 reads CASSDSYNEQFF. The part of the CDR3 DNA that was read is TGTGCCAGCAGCGACAGCTACAATGAG.

As concerns this clone: Read sequence stops 3 residues before the CDR3 end, and the germline J gene provides the missing end. The chain joins TRBV20-1 to TRBJ2-3; maybe TRBD2 (6 bases). The V end lost 6 bases, the J end lost 0 bases, and 16 bases lay between the germline ends. Germline CDR1 is DFQATT and CDR2 is SNEGSKA (reference sequence). The CDR3 totals 15 residues. The CDR3 DNA, read in part, is TGCAGTGCCCTGGCTAGCGACCGTAGCACAGATACG. Encoded protein: CSALASDRSTDT. The complete CDR3 protein is CSALASDRSTDTQYF.

As for this clone: Sequencing ends 3 residues short of the CDR3 end; the germline J gene provides the rest. The chain has TRBV11-3 and TRBJ2-7; D unclear. V was shortened by 2 bases and J by 1 base, with 9 bases between the two germline ends. The germline V gene has CDR1 SGHNT and CDR2 YENEEA. The CDR3 is made up of 14 amino acids. CDR3 DNA (partial): TGTGCCAGCAGCTTACATAGTGCTTCCTACGAG. The encoded protein is CASSLHSASYE. The complete CDR3 sequence is CASSLHSASYEQYF.

As concerns this clone: The read ends 3 residues shy of where the CDR3 ends; the end is completed using the germline J gene. The J gene is TRBJ1-1, the V gene TRBV13; perhaps TRBD1 as D (5 bases). This CDR3 comprises 14 residues. V lost 7 bases, J lost 0 bases, and 12 bases lay in between. Per the germline V gene, CDR1 is PRHDT and CDR2 is FYEKMQ (reference sequence). CDR3 protein: CASTRGSVNTEAFF. CDR3 DNA, as far as it was read: TGTGCCAGCACCCGGGGGTCGGTGAACACTGAA.

Of note for this clone: The read comes to an end 3 residues before the CDR3 does, leaving the germline J gene to fill in the end. The chain has TRBV5-6 and TRBJ2-5; 8 bases are shared with TRBD1. V was pared by 2 bases and J by 4 bases, with 7 bases of the junction left unmatched. Germline CDR1 and CDR2: SGHDT and YYEEEE. The CDR3 extends over 15 amino acids. CDR3 amino acids: CASSLGQGGGETQYF. The CDR3 bases that were read are TGTGCCAGCAGCTTAGGACAGGGTGGAGGAGAGACC.